The present entry profiles one T cell receptor (beta chain) with its context. Its antigen is still unknown. Per-base quality was not reported, and no clone a single base away is much larger than it. The record originates from a study of OX40 agonist ivuxolimab in advanced cancers. Regarding the research as a whole: Ivuxolimab was a fully human IgG2 agonistic monoclonal antibody targeting the costimulatory receptor OX40 (CD134). Intravenous ivuxolimab was administered to patients every 2 weeks at six dose levels: 0.01, 0.1, 0.3, 1.5, 3 and 10 mg/kg. Of the roughly 54 patients in dose escalation, about 20 had hepatocellular carcinoma, about 15 had melanoma, 9 had renal cell carcinoma and 9 had head and neck cancer. In the dose-escalation cohort, around four fifths of patients were male, and the mean age was approximately 64 years, with a range of about 20 to 79. Patients were allowed to have had prior anti-PD-1, anti-PD-L1 or anti-CTLA-4 therapy, and approximately 40% of the dose-escalation patients had been treated with checkpoint inhibitors. Three dose-escalation patients achieved partial responses, one with hepatocellular carcinoma and two with cutaneous melanoma. The point of sequencing TCRbeta in the periphery was to test whether ivuxolimab changed TCR sequence diversity and drove clonal T-cell expansion. The paper describes the monotherapy dose-escalation part (N of about 57 patients) of the phase I trial of ivuxolimab. The full study reports these points: In the 0.1-3.0 mg/kg groups, partial responders had among the lowest normalized peripheral clonal expansion, particularly in CD8+ T cells. At doses of 0.1 to 3.0 mg/kg, clonal expansion of both CD4+ and CD8+ T cells in blood was seen between baseline and week 6. Low levels of normalized T-cell clonal expansion were also seen in some nonresponding patients. After ivuxolimab, CD8+ T cells had more expanded clones than CD4+ T cells on average. The antigen specificity of the peripheral T cells that underwent clonal expansion was not determined.

The trial excluded patients who had a history of autoimmune disease or were on systemic immunosuppression. In every dose cohort, peripheral blood was drawn for TCR sequencing at baseline, cycle 4 day 1, and cycle 7 day 1. The samples were drawn from a first-in-human, open-label, multicenter phase I dose-escalation trial of ivuxolimab. Adults with locally advanced or metastatic melanoma, renal cell carcinoma, hepatocellular carcinoma or head and neck squamous cell carcinoma were enrolled in the trial. Before TCR sequencing, CD4+ and CD8+ T cells were separately sorted from peripheral blood. To sequence the TCRbeta CDR3 region, genomic DNA was isolated from the sorted cells. The immunoSEQ Assay was used to sequence the TCRbeta CDR3 regions. Imported from immuneACCESS, the table was reduced by TCRdb to in-frame sequences with V and J called. These copies leave out some clones; in studies compared against another copy, an unresolved V gene accounts for under half, and the cause of the remainder is not known. This sample gives some 20,000 clones in total; around four fifths of them show up just once. Of the sample, 14% falls within the top ten clones.

CDR1 and CDR2 (SGHRS, YFSETQ) derive from the germline V gene. V is pared back by 2 bases and J by 5 bases, with 11 bases lying between the germline termini. The CDR3 runs 14 residues from the cysteine to the phenylalanine. Only the CDR3 portion is preserved as DNA: 42 bases, with reading frame beginning at the first base. The sequence links TRBV5-1 to TRBJ2-1, with the D call tentatively TRBD1 or TRBD2, each fitting 5 bases. Sequenced here: CD4+ or CD8+ T cells sorted from blood, sampled in a trial of the OX40 agonist ivuxolimab. The receptor was derived from an adult with an advanced solid tumor such as melanoma, head and neck, liver or kidney cancer. The CDR3 region: CASSFEGYNNEQFF. The DNA reads as follows: TGCGCCAGCAGCTTCGAGGGGTACAACAATGAGCAGTTCTTC.